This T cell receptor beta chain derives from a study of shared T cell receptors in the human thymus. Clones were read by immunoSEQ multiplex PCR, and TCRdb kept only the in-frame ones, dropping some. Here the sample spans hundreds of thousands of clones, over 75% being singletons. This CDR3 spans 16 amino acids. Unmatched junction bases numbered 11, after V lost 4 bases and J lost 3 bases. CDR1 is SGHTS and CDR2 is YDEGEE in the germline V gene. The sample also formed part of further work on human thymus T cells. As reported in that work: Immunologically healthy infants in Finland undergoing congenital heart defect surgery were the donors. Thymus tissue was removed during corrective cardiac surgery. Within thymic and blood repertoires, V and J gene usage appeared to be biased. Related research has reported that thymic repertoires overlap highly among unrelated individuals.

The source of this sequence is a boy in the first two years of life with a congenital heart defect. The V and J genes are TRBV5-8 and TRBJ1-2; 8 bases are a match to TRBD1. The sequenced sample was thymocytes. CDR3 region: CASSPDRDHLDYGYTF. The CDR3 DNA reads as TGTGCCAGCAGCCCGGACAGGGATCATTTGGACTATGGCTACACCTTC.